Following are 5 T cell receptor beta chains from one sample sequenced in a study of blood T cell repertoires in COVID-19. Some clones are missing from TCRdb's copy, which holds only in-frame ones; the method was immunoSEQ multiplex PCR. The sample lists more than 150,000 clones; about 86% were seen once. Source material: peripheral blood. All receptors derive from a woman in her seventies with acute or convalescent COVID-19.

This chain joins TRBV27 and TRBJ2-7, with 13 positions matching TRBD2. This CDR3 contains 19 residues. V dropped 4 bases and J dropped 0; count of bases not matched to a gene: 12. CDR1 MNHEY and CDR2 SMNVEV come from the germline V gene (reference sequence). The CDR3 nucleotides read TGTGCCAGCAGTTCCCGGCCCTCACTAGCGGGAGGGAACTCCTACGAGCAGTACTTC. Its translation is CASSSRPSLAGGNSYEQYF.

This chain joins TRBV10-3 and TRBJ2-1, with 11 bases identical to TRBD2. This CDR3 is 20 amino acids long. The trim removed 0 bases at V and 3 bases at J, leaving 13 bases unmatched. Germline loops: CDR1 ENHRY, CDR2 SYGVKD. The CDR3: CAISESTGLAGGPLYNEQFF. In nucleotides, the CDR3 is TGTGCCATCAGTGAGTCGACCGGGCTAGCGGGAGGACCGCTCTACAATGAGCAGTTCTTC.

The chain joins TRBV5-1 to TRBJ1-1; perhaps TRBD1 as D (6 bases). Germline V CDR1 and CDR2: SGHRS, YFSETQ. V lost 4 bases to trimming and J lost 4 bases, with 17 bases between them. This CDR3 spans 15 amino acids. The CDR3 DNA sequence: TGCGCCAGCAGCGGTCAGACAGGATATGGCACTGAAGCTTTCTTT. It translates to CASSGQTGYGTEAFF.

V and J are TRBV29-1 and TRBJ2-3; maybe TRBD1 (5 bases). The V gene's germline CDR1 is SQVTM and CDR2 ANQGSEA. This CDR3 region has 17 residues. V lost 0 bases to trimming and J lost 0 bases, with 16 bases between them. The CDR3 region has the DNA TGCAGCGTTGAAGATCGCCGCTCAGGGAAAAGCACAGATACGCAGTATTTT. Encoded protein: CSVEDRRSGKSTDTQYF.

The chain combines TRBV4-1 with TRBJ2-7; no clear D gene. Germline-derived CDR1 and CDR2 are MGHRA and YSYEKL. The V and J ends lost 3 bases and 1 base respectively, with 10 bases between them. This CDR3 has 14 amino acids. The CDR3 loop reads CASSHVGYSYEQYF. Here the CDR3 DNA reads TGCGCCAGCAGCCATGTCGGGTATTCCTACGAGCAGTACTTC.